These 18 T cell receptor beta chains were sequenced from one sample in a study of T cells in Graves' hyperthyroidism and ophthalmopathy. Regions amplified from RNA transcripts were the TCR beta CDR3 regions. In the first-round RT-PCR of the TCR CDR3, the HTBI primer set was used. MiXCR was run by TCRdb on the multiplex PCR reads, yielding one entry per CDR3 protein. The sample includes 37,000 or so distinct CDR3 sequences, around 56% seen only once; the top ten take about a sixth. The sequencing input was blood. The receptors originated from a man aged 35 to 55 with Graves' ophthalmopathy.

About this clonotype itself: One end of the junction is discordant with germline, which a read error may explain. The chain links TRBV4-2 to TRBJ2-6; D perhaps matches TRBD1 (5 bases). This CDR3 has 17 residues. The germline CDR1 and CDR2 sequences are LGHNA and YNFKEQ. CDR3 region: CASNQEASFSGANVLTF. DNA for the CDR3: TGTGCCAGCAACCAAGAAGCGTCCTTCTCTGGGGCCAATGTCCTGACTTTC.

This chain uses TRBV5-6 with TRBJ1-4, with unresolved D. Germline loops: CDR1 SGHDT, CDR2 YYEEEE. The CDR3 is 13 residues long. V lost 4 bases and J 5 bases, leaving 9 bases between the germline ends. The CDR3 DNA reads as TGTGCCAGCAGCCCGCCGGGAAATGAAAAACTGTTTTTT. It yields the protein CASSPPGNEKLFF.

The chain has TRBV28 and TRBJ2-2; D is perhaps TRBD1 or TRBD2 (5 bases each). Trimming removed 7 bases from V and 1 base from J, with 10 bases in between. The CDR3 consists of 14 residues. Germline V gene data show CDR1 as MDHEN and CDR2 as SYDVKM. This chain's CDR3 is CASIPGLNTGELFF. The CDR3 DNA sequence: TGTGCCAGCATCCCGGGGCTGAACACCGGGGAGCTGTTTTTT.

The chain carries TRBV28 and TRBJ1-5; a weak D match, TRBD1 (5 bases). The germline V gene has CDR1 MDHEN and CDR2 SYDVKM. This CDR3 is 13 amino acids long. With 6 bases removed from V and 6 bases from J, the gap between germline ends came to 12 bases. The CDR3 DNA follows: TGTGCCAGCAGGGTCGGGGGAAGTCAGCCCCAGCATTTT. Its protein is CASRVGGSQPQHF.

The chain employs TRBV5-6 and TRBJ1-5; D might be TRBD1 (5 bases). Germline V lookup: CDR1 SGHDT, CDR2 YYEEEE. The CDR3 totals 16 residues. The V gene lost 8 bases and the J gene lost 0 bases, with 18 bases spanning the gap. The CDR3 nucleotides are TGTGCCAGTGGCTTATTTGGGGGGAGTAGCAATCAGCCCCAGCATTTT. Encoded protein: CASGLFGGSSNQPQHF. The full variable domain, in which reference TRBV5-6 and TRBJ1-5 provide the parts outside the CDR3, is DAGVTQSPTHLIKTRGQQVTLRCSPKSGHDTVSWYQQALGQGPQFIFQYYEEEERQRGNFPDRFSGHQFPNYSSELNVNALLLGDSALYLCASGLFGGSSNQPQHFGDGTRLSIL.

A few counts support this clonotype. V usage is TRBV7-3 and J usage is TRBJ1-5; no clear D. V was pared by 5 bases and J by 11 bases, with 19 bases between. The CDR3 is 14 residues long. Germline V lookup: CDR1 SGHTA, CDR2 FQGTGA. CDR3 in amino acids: CASSPTSGVETQHF. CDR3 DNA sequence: TGTGCCAGCAGCCCTACTAGCGGGGTAGAGACCCAGCATTTT.

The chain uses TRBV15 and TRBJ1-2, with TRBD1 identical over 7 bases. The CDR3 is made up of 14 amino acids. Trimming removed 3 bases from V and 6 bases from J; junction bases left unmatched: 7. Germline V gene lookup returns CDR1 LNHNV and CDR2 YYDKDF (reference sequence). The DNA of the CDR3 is TGTGCCACCAGCAGCTTAGTGACAGGGAATGGCTACACCTTC. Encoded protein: CATSSLVTGNGYTF.

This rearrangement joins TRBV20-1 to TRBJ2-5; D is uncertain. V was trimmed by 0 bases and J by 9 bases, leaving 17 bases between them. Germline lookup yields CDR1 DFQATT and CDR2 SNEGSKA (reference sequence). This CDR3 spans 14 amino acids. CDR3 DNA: TGCAGTGCTAGAGAGACTGGTAGCAATCAGCCCCAGTACTTC. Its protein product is CSARETGSNQPQYF.

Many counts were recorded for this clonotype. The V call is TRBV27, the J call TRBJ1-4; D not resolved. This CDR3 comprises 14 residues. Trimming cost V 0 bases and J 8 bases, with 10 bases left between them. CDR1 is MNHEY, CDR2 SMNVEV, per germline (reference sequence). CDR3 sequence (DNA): TGTGCCAGCAGTTTATCCCAATACAAGGAAAAACTGTTTTTT. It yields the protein CASSLSQYKEKLFF.

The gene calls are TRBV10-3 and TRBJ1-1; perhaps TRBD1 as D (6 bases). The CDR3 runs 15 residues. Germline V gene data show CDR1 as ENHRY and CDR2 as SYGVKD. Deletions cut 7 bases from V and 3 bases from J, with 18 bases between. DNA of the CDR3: TGTGCCATCACCCCTAGTTTCGGGGGCTACACTGAAGCTTTCTTT. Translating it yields CAITPSFGGYTEAFF.

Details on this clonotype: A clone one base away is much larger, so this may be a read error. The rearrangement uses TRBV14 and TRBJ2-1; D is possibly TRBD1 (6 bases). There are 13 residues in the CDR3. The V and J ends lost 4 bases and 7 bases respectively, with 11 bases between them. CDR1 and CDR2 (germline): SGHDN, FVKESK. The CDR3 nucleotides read TGTGCCAGCAGCCCCCCAGGGGTGAATGAGCAGTTCTTC. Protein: CASSPPGVNEQFF. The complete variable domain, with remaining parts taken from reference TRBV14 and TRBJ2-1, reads EAGVTQFPSHSVIEKGQTVTLRCDPISGHDNLYWYRRVMGKEIKFLLHFVKESKQDESGMPNNRFLAERTGGTYSTLKVQPAELEDSGVYFCASSPPGVNEQFFGPGTRLTVL.

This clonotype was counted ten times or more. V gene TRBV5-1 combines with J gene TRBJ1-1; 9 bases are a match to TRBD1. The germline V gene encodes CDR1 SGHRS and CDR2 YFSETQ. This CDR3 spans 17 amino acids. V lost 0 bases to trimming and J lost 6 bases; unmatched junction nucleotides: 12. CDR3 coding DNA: TGCGCCAGCAGCTTGGCCGGGACAGGGTTTATGCCTCCTGAAGCTTTCTTT. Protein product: CASSLAGTGFMPPEAFF.

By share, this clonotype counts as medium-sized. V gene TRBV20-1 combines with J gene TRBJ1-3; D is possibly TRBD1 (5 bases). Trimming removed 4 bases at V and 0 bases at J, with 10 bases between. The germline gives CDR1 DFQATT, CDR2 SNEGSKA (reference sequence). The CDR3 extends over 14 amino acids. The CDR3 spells CSAKGPSSGNTIYF. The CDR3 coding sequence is TGCAGTGCTAAGGGACCCAGCTCTGGAAACACCATATATTTT.

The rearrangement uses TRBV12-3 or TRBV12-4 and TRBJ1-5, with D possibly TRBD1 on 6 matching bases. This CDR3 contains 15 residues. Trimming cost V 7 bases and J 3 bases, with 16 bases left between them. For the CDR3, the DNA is TGTGCCAGCATTCTTAGAAGACAGGTCAATCAGCCCCAGCATTTT. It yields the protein CASILRRQVNQPQHF.

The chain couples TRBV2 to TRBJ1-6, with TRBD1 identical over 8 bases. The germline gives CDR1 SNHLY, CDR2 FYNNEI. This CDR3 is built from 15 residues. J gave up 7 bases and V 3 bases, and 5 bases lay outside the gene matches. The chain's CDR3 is CASSEDRASNSPLHF. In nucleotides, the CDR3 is TGTGCCAGCAGTGAGGACAGGGCGTCAAATTCACCCCTCCACTTT.

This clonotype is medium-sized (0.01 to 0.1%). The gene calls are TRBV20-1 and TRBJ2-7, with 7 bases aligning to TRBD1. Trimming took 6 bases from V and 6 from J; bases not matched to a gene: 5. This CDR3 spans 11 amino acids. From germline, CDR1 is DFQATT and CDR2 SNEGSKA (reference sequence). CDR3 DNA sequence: TGCAGTGCCGAGGGACAGACCGAGCAGTACTTC. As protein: CSAEGQTEQYF.

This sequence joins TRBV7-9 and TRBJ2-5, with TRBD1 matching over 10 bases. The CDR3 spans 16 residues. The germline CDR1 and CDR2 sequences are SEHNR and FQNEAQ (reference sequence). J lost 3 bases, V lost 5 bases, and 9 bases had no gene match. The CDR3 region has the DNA TGTGCCAGCAGCCCTGACAGGGGGCCAGCAAAAGAGACCCAGTACTTC. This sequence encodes CASSPDRGPAKETQYF.

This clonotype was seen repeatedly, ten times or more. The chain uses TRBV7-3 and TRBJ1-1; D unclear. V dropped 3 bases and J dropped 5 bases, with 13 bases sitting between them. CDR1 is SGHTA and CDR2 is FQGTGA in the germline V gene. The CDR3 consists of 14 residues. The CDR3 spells CASSFRGGSTEAFF. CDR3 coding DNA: TGTGCCAGCAGCTTCCGTGGCGGGAGTACTGAAGCTTTCTTT.